This T cell receptor beta chain is from a study of cytomegalovirus exposure and HLA in healthy donors. The table came from immunoSEQ multiplex PCR; TCRdb's copy has only in-frame clones and leaves some out. The sample yields under 200,000 clones, roughly 81% seen once. CDR3 length: 16 residues. V was clipped by 5 bases and J by 4 bases; unmatched bases: 10. CDR1 is LGHNA, CDR2 YNFKEQ, per germline. The sequence derives from a woman in her 30s in good health and CMV-seronegative. The source material was PBMCs. The rearrangement uses TRBV4-2 and TRBJ2-3, with 9 bases lining up with TRBD2. CDR3 in amino acids: CASSVSGGRAADTQYF. The DNA for the CDR3 is TGTGCCAGCAGCGTGAGCGGCGGGAGGGCCGCAGATACGCAGTATTTT.